The present T cell receptor beta chain was sequenced within a study of response to subunit inactivated influenza vaccine. This clonotype was found a few times. The CDR3 is made up of 13 amino acids. Trimming took off 1 base at V and 6 bases at J, with 10 bases between the two ends. Germline CDR1 LNHNV, CDR2 YYDKDF (reference sequence). TCRdb processed the RT-PCR reads anew with MiXCR; each CDR3 protein has one entry. The table lists under 750,000 distinct CDR3 sequences, around 11% of them singletons. Sequences were derived from PBMCs from blood, sampled on the day of vaccination. The origin of this receptor is a man aged 50 or older who received an inactivated influenza vaccine. This chain joins TRBV15 and TRBJ2-7; D is ambiguous. The CDR3 bases are TGTGCCACCAGCAGAGGATCGACTGCCGAGCAGTACTTC. Translating it yields CATSRGSTAEQYF.